This entry features one T cell receptor (beta chain) sequence. Its antigen is not identified. Germline-derived CDR1 and CDR2 are SQVTM and ANQGSEA. Trimming cost V 0 bases and J 8 bases, with 13 bases left between them. The CDR3 runs to 13 residues. The sample belongs to a study of blood T cells in healthy people across ages. Study-wide points: Fewer expanded clones and more diversity marked long-lived versus aged donors.

A second PCR, run for roughly 6 to 11 cycles, used a sample-barcoded 5' primer plus a J-beta primer mix. The study obtained at least 2.5 million CDR3-containing paired-end reads from every sample. TCRdb redid the calling of the 5' RACE reads with MiXCR, one entry per CDR3 protein. The sample includes 800,000 or so distinct CDR3 sequences, about half seen only once; the top ten take 15% to 20%. V is TRBV29-1 and J is TRBJ2-5; TRBD2 might be the D (6 bases). The TCR originated in an elderly man in good health. Source material: blood. The CDR3 nucleotides are TGCAGCGTTGAAGACCGCGGGGTTGTCACCCAGTACTTC. Its protein product is CSVEDRGVVTQYF.